This paragraph reports one T cell receptor (beta chain). Its specificity is unknown. The record originates from a study of cytomegalovirus exposure and HLA in healthy donors. Points from the study as a whole: Reported findings show TCR beta sequences accurately forecast HLA-A and HLA-B alleles in most subjects. A later analysis reportedly identified an Asian-associated ancestry cluster as carrying fewer N-insertions than the roughly 670-donor mean. In an earlier analysis, in under 700 donors, most V segments appeared productive either ~87% or ~30% of the time.

The PCR made use of 60 Vbeta and 13 Jbeta primers. Libraries were prepared by immunoSEQ multiplex PCR; TCRdb keeps only in-frame clonotypes and omits some of them. The table has 210,000 or so clones, roughly 80% seen once. The CDR3 is made up of 14 amino acids. V was pared by 5 bases and J by 9 bases, with 13 bases of the junction left unmatched. Germline V gene data show CDR1 as SQVTM and CDR2 as ANQGSEA. The sequence came from a girl between 10 and 17 years old in good health and CMV-seronegative. The chain employs TRBV29-1 and TRBJ2-1, with 7 bases matching TRBD2. The material sequenced was PBMCs. CDR3: CSVKREGRLAEQFF. The CDR3 bases are TGCAGCGTTAAAAGGGAGGGCCGTCTGGCTGAGCAGTTCTTC.